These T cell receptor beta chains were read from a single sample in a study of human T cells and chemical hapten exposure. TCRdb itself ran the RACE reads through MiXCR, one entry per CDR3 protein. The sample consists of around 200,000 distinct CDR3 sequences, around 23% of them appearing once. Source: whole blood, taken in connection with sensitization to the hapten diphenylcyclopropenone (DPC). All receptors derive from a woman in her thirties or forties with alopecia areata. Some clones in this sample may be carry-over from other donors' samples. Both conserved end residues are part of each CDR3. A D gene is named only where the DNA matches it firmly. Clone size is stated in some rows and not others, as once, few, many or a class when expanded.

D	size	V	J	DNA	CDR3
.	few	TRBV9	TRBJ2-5	TGTGCCAGCAGCGTAGTCGGGTCGGGTGAGGAGACCCAGTACTTC	CASSVVGSGEETQYF
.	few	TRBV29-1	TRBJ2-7	TGCAGCGTTGAAGACGGGGGAGGCAGGAGCTCCTACGAGCAGTACTTC	CSVEDGGGRSSYEQYF
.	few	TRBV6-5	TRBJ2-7	TGTGCCAGCAGTTACTTTTTTGGGGGAAGCTCCTACGAGCAGTACTTC	CASSYFFGGSSYEQYF
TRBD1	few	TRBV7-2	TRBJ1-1	TGTGCCAGCCGCTTTCGGACAGGGGGCACTGAAGCTTTCTTT	CASRFRTGGTEAFF
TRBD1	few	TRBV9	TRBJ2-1	TGTGCCAGCAGCGTAGGAGGGACAGACTACAATGAGCAGTTCTTC	CASSVGGTDYNEQFF
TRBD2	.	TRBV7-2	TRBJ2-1	TGTGCCAGCAGCTTAGGAGCGGGATACTACAATGAGCAGTTCTTC	CASSLGAGYYNEQFF
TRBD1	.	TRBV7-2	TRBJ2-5	TGTGCCAGCAGCCGACTAGGACAGGGGGCGGGGGAGACCCAGTACTTC	CASSRLGQGAGETQYF
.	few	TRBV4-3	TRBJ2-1	TGCGCCAGCAGCCAAGATGGGACCCTCTACAATGAGCAGTTCTTC	CASSQDGTLYNEQFF
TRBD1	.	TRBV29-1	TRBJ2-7	TGCAGCATAGGGGACAGTGTCTACGAGCAGTACTTC	CSIGDSVYEQYF
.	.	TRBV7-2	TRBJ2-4	TGTGCCAGCAGCTTTATCGCCAAAAACATTCAGTACTTC	CASSFIAKNIQYF
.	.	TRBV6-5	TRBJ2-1	TGTGCCAGCAGGAAAGGTGGTGGGGGCAATGAGCAGTTCTTC	CASRKGGGGNEQFF
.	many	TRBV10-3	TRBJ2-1	TGTGCCATCAGTGAGGGGAATGAGCAGTTCTTC	CAISEGNEQFF
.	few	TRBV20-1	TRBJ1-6	TGCAGTGCTGCCCGTGAAGGCAATAATTCACCCCTCCACTTT	CSAAREGNNSPLHF
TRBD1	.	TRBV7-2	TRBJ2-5	TGTGCCAGCAGCTTAAGGGGGCGTACTACAGGGGGGACCCAGTACTTC	CASSLRGRTTGGTQYF
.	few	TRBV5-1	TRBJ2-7	TGCGCCAGCAGCTTGGAACCCCTTGCGGACGAGCAGTACTTC	CASSLEPLADEQYF
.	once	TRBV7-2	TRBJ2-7	TGTGCCAGCAGCTTAGAAGGATGGGCGGGACACAACTACGAGCAGTACTTC	CASSLEGWAGHNYEQYF
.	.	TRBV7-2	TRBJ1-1	TGTGCCAGCAGCCGAGGAGGGCGTCGGAGCACTGAAGCTTTCTTT	CASSRGGRRSTEAFF
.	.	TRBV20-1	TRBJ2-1	TGCAGTGCTAAAAGGGGATTGGGGGCCACGTACTACAATGAGCAGTTCTTC	CSAKRGLGATYYNEQFF
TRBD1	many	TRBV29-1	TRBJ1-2	TGCAGCGTTAGGCAGGGGGCCTCCTATGGCTACACCTTC	CSVRQGASYGYTF
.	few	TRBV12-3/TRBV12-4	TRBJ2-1	TGTGCCAGCAGTTTACGTGTGAAGAATGAGCAGTTCTTC	CASSLRVKNEQFF
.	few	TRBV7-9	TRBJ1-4	TGTGCCAGCAGCGAGCAGATAAGGGAAGGTGAAAAACTGTTTTTT	CASSEQIREGEKLFF
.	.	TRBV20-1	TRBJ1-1	TGCAGTGCTAGAGGTAAAGGGATGAACACTGAAGCTTTCTTT	CSARGKGMNTEAFF